These 30 T cell receptor beta chains were sequenced from one sample in a study of control samples from healthy donors and cancer patients (dated by TCRdb to about 2020). To prepare the library, the immunoSEQ multiplex PCR assay was applied. What TCRdb holds here is the immuneACCESS table cut down to in-frame rearrangements. Part of the clones is not present; checked against another copy, under half of the missing clones reflect an unresolved V gene, and the others are unexplained. The sample profile shows about 130,000 clones; 88% of them were found once. Clones ranked in the top ten supply about 3.4% of the sample. The sequenced sample was blood. These receptors all stem from a man aged 45-65 years in good health.

This clone was seen just once. CDR3 sequence reads: CAWRTVMNTEAFF. CDR3 DNA: TGTGCCTGGAGGACAGTCATGAACACTGAAGCTTTCTTT. V is TRBV30 and J is TRBJ1-1; possible D gene TRBD1, 5 bases. The V gene's germline CDR1 is GTSNPN and CDR2 SVGIG (reference sequence). The CDR3 loop spans 13 amino acids. V lost 3 bases to trimming and J lost 0 bases, with 8 bases between them.

J is TRBJ1-5 and V is TRBV2; D gene uncertain. In germline, CDR1 is SNHLY, CDR2 FYNNEI. The length of the CDR3 is 12 residues. Trimming shortened V by 6 bases and J by 4 bases, and 7 bases separated the two germline ends. CDR3: CASSGRNQPQHF. CDR3 DNA sequence: TGTGCCAGCAGCGGAAGGAATCAGCCCCAGCATTTT.

This clone was counted only a few times. V and J are TRBV6-1 and TRBJ1-5; possibly TRBD1 for D (6 bases). Trimming removed 3 bases at V and 1 base at J, with 10 bases between. There are 15 residues in the CDR3. Germline CDR1 and CDR2: MNHNS and SASEGT. This chain's CDR3 is CASSELQGSNQPQHF. CDR3 nucleotide sequence: TGTGCCAGCAGTGAGCTTCAGGGGAGCAATCAGCCCCAGCATTTT.

V and J are TRBV30 and TRBJ1-5, with D maybe TRBD1 (5 bases). CDR3 length: 14 amino acids. Germline V gene sequence: CDR1 GTSNPN, CDR2 SVGIG (reference sequence). V lost 2 bases and J lost 1, with 9 bases in between. CDR3 nucleotides: TGTGCCTGGAGTCTTAAGGGGAGCAATCAGCCCCAGCATTTT. Its translation is CAWSLKGSNQPQHF. The complete variable domain, with remaining parts taken from reference TRBV30 and TRBJ1-5, reads SQTIHQWPATLVQPVGSPLSLECTVEGTSNPNLYWYRQAAGRGLQLLFYSVGIGQISSEVPQNLSASRPQDRQFILSSKKLLLSDSGFYLCAWSLKGSNQPQHFGDGTRLSIL.

J is TRBJ2-7 and V is TRBV11-2; TRBD2 might be the D (5 bases). The CDR3 runs 15 residues. The germline V gene encodes CDR1 SGHAT and CDR2 FQNNGV. Deletions cut 5 bases from V and 2 bases from J, with 16 bases between. Here the CDR3 DNA reads TGTGCCAGCAGCCTCGAAGAGGGCCGCGCCTACGAGCAGTACTTC. Its translation is CASSLEEGRAYEQYF.

The chain has TRBV9 and TRBJ2-5; TRBD1 is a possible D gene (5 bases). Germline values: CDR1 SGDLS, CDR2 YYNGEE. The CDR3 consists of 17 residues. The germline V and J ends were trimmed by 4 bases and 1 base, with 20 bases remaining between them. The CDR3 loop reads CASSSSSGAELQETQYF. CDR3 DNA: TGTGCCAGCAGCTCCTCAAGTGGGGCAGAACTCCAAGAGACCCAGTACTTC.

This clone was recorded only once. The rearrangement links TRBV28 to TRBJ2-7; no definite D call. CDR3 size: 13 residues. The ends were cut back, 1 base at V and 2 bases at J, with 6 bases in the middle. From germline, CDR1 is MDHEN and CDR2 SYDVKM. CDR3: CASSLSYAYEQYF. The CDR3, as DNA: TGTGCCAGCAGTTTATCTTATGCCTACGAGCAGTACTTC.

This chain joins TRBV20-1 and TRBJ1-2; D remains ambiguous. The V gene's germline CDR1 is DFQATT and CDR2 SNEGSKA (reference sequence). The germline V and J ends were trimmed by 3 bases and 4 bases, with 6 bases remaining between them. The CDR3 spans 11 residues. This chain's CDR3 is CSASGSYGYTF. As DNA, the CDR3 is TGCAGTGCTAGTGGTAGCTATGGCTACACCTTC.

The chain uses TRBV30 and TRBJ1-4; a possible D gene is TRBD1 (5 bases). With 6 bases removed from V and 1 base from J, the gap between germline ends came to 9 bases. Germline CDR1 and CDR2: GTSNPN and SVGIG (reference sequence). CDR3 length: 13 amino acids. Here the CDR3 reads CACLGETNEKLFF. In DNA, the CDR3 is TGTGCCTGTCTAGGGGAAACTAATGAAAAACTGTTTTTT.

This chain links TRBV7-2 with TRBJ1-3; D unclear. The germline V and J ends were trimmed by 2 bases and 0 bases, with 11 bases remaining between them. This CDR3 has 16 residues. Germline V gene sequence: CDR1 SGHTA, CDR2 FQGNSA. CDR3 sequence reads: CASSLWSQSSGNTIYF. The CDR3 bases are TGTGCCAGCAGCTTATGGTCTCAATCCTCTGGAAACACCATATATTTT.

The count of this clone is one. J is TRBJ1-6 and V is TRBV7-8; D is unclear. Germline CDR1 SGHVS, CDR2 FQNEAQ. This CDR3 is 16 amino acids long. V was shortened by 5 bases and J by 5 bases, with 16 bases between the two germline ends. The chain's CDR3 is CASSRRPAIDNSPLHF. CDR3 in DNA: TGTGCCAGCAGCCGCCGCCCGGCTATAGATAATTCACCCCTCCACTTT.

This chain uses TRBV3-1 (or the pseudogene TRBV3-2) with TRBJ2-5; 16 bases fit TRBD2. CDR3 length equals 23 residues. Trimming took 0 bases from V and 0 from J; bases not matched to a gene: 16. Looked up from germline, CDR1 is LGHDT and CDR2 is YNNKEL (reference sequence). CDR3 amino acids: CASSQDIGLGTSGGAFYQETQYF. The CDR3 nucleotides are TGTGCCAGCAGCCAAGATATAGGTCTCGGGACTAGCGGGGGGGCTTTCTACCAAGAGACCCAGTACTTC.

This chain connects TRBV7-9 to TRBJ1-6; TRBD1 matches 7 bases. This CDR3 is built from 13 residues. V was pared by 4 bases and J by 9 bases, with 3 bases of the junction left unmatched. Germline values: CDR1 SEHNR, CDR2 FQNEAQ (reference sequence). The CDR3 DNA reads TGTGCCAGCAGCTCCCGGGACAGTTCACCCCTCCACTTT. Translating gives CASSSRDSSPLHF.

The V and J genes are TRBV2 and TRBJ1-2, with 9 positions matching TRBD1. The CDR3 contains 14 residues. V dropped 4 bases and J dropped 3; count of bases not matched to a gene: 3. From germline, CDR1 is SNHLY and CDR2 FYNNEI. CDR3 loop: CASSGQGDDYGYTF. The CDR3 bases are TGTGCCAGCAGTGGACAGGGGGACGACTATGGCTACACCTTC. Full variable domain (missing parts from reference TRBV2 and TRBJ1-2): EPEVTQTPSHQVTQMGQEVILRCVPISNHLYFYWYRQILGQKVEFLVSFYNNEISEKSEIFDDQFSVERPDGSNFTLKIRSTKLEDSAMYFCASSGQGDDYGYTFGSGTRLTVV.

This sequence joins TRBV27 and TRBJ2-1; possibly TRBD1 for D (7 bases). Deletions cut 5 bases from V and 12 bases from J, with 11 bases between. CDR3 length: 11 amino acids. From germline, CDR1 is MNHEY and CDR2 SMNVEV (reference sequence). The CDR3 nucleotides are TGTGCCAGCAGTCCAGGGGGAGGGCAGTTCTTC. This gives the protein CASSPGGGQFF.

The gene calls are TRBV5-4 and TRBJ2-5, with D uncertain. CDR1 is SGHNT and CDR2 is YYREEE in the germline V gene (reference sequence). V dropped 2 bases and J dropped 5 bases, with 10 bases sitting between them. The CDR3 runs to 13 residues. The DNA of the CDR3 is TGTGCCAGCAGCTTTAAGGGTGGGGAGACCCAGTACTTC. This codes for CASSFKGGETQYF.

This chain connects TRBV6-5 to TRBJ1-3; D gene ambiguous. This CDR3 is 13 amino acids long. Germline CDR1 reads MNHEY; CDR2 reads SVGAGI. Trimming took 7 bases from V and 3 from J, leaving 10 bases between them. CDR3 loop: CASTQNGGNTIYF. The CDR3 DNA reads TGTGCCAGCACCCAGAACGGTGGAAACACCATATATTTT.

The J gene is TRBJ2-5, the V gene TRBV6-5; D call uncertain. Trimming removed 6 bases from V and 4 bases from J, with 6 bases in between. The CDR3 covers 11 residues. Germline CDR1 MNHEY, CDR2 SVGAGI. The CDR3 loop is CASRGRETQYF. CDR3 bases: TGTGCCAGCAGGGGTCGAGAGACCCAGTACTTC.

This clone was observed a handful of times. Here the CDR3 reads CASSRRDPRTDTQYF. CDR3 sequence (DNA): TGTGCCAGCAGTCGCCGGGACCCCCGCACAGATACGCAGTATTTT. V and J are TRBV2 and TRBJ2-3; D could derive from TRBD1 or TRBD2 (5 bases each). This CDR3 is 15 amino acids long. With 5 bases removed from V and 1 base from J, the gap between germline ends came to 13 bases. Germline V gene lookup returns CDR1 SNHLY and CDR2 FYNNEI.

Here the CDR3 DNA reads TGCGCCAGCAGCCAAGCGGATCCGAACACTGAAGCTTTCTTT. It is translated as CASSQADPNTEAFF. J is TRBJ1-1 and V is TRBV4-1; D gene unclear. CDR3 size: 14 residues. Deletions cut 1 base from V and 1 base from J, with 7 bases between. CDR1 MGHRA and CDR2 YSYEKL come from the germline V gene.

The chain is built from TRBV18 and TRBJ1-5; D gene ambiguous. Trimming took 1 base from V and 1 from J, leaving 2 bases between them. CDR1 is KGHSH and CDR2 is LQKENI in the germline V gene. This CDR3 region has 13 residues. The CDR3 bases are TGTGCCAGCTCACCACGAAGCAATCAGCCCCAGCATTTT. It codes for CASSPRSNQPQHF.

The chain has TRBV19 and TRBJ2-2; D remains unclear. Germline loops: CDR1 LNHDA, CDR2 SQIVND (reference sequence). The V end was cut by 3 bases, the J end by 5 bases, with 16 bases between. CDR3 length equals 16 residues. The CDR3: CASSMLSAQVTGELFF. The DNA of the CDR3 is TGTGCCAGTAGTATGTTGTCGGCCCAGGTAACCGGGGAGCTGTTTTTT. Variable domain in full (rest from reference TRBV19 and TRBJ2-2): DGGITQSPKYLFRKEGQNVTLSCEQNLNHDAMYWYRQDPGQGLRLIYYSQIVNDFQKGDIAEGYSVSREKKESFPLTVTSAQKNPTAFYLCASSMLSAQVTGELFFGEGSRLTVL.

V and J are TRBV24-1 and TRBJ2-2; 8 positions match TRBD1. The CDR3 sequence is 18 residues long. The J segment lost 3 bases and the V segment lost 3 bases, leaving 11 bases of the junction unmatched. Germline CDR1 and CDR2: KGHDR and SFDVKD. DNA for the CDR3: TGTGCCACCAGTGATCCCCTGCCCGGACAGGGAGACACCGGGGAGCTGTTTTTT. Protein sequence: CATSDPLPGQGDTGELFF.

CDR3 protein: CASRDISPDNYGYTF. CDR3 nucleotide sequence: TGTGCCAGCCGCGACATCAGCCCCGATAACTATGGCTACACCTTC. The V call is TRBV6-5, the J call TRBJ1-2, with D unresolved. V was clipped by 8 bases and J by 1 base, with 17 bases between them. CDR3 length: 15 residues. From germline, CDR1 is MNHEY and CDR2 SVGAGI.

V usage is TRBV27 and J usage is TRBJ1-2, with D hard to call. CDR1 MNHEY and CDR2 SMNVEV come from the germline V gene (reference sequence). The CDR3 totals 14 residues. Trimming removed 8 bases at V and 2 bases at J, with 15 bases between. CDR3 sequence: CASGVPRGNYGYTF. The CDR3 DNA reads as TGTGCCAGCGGCGTCCCCCGAGGGAACTATGGCTACACCTTC.

The V and J genes are TRBV7-8 and TRBJ1-4; 7 positions agree with TRBD1. This CDR3 has 16 residues. Germline-derived CDR1 and CDR2 are SGHVS and FQNEAQ. V lost 5 bases to trimming and J lost 11 bases; unmatched junction nucleotides: 17. The CDR3 reads CASSRLRDDRDPKLFF. As DNA, the CDR3 is TGTGCCAGCAGCCGCTTGCGAGATGACAGGGACCCTAAACTGTTTTTT.

V is TRBV2 and J is TRBJ1-6; D is undetermined. The CDR3 contains 11 residues. Germline V CDR1 and CDR2: SNHLY, FYNNEI. Trimming removed 7 bases from V and 14 bases from J, with 12 bases in between. DNA for the CDR3: TGTGCCAGCATTGAGGGCGCGGCCCTCCACTTT. Its translation is CASIEGAALHF.

The genes are TRBV6-5 and TRBJ2-7; 10 nucleotides align to TRBD2. Trimming cost V 4 bases and J 6 bases; bases outside gene matches: 9. Looked up from germline, CDR1 is MNHEY and CDR2 is SVGAGI. The CDR3 sequence is 15 residues long. CDR3 residues: CASSLAGGPGREQYF. The CDR3 DNA reads as TGTGCCAGCAGTTTAGCGGGGGGCCCCGGGCGCGAGCAGTACTTC.

The chain links TRBV12-3 or TRBV12-4 to TRBJ2-7; TRBD1 agrees at 7 bases. V gave up 5 bases and J gave up 6 bases; unmatched junction bases: 7. CDR3 size: 13 residues. CDR3 nucleotide sequence: TGTGCCAGCAGTCCCAGGGGGTTTTTCGAGCAGTACTTC. Translation gives CASSPRGFFEQYF.

This chain uses TRBV7-9 with TRBJ2-3; 9 bases map to TRBD2. The CDR3 runs 16 residues. Germline V gene sequence: CDR1 SEHNR, CDR2 FQNEAQ (reference sequence). V shed 2 bases and J 4 bases; nucleotides not matched to a gene: 7. CDR3 residues: CASSLSAGGGADTQYF. As DNA, the CDR3 is TGTGCCAGCAGCTTATCAGCGGGGGGAGGGGCAGATACGCAGTATTTT.